This record looks at one T cell receptor beta chain sequence and its context. This entry belongs to a study of regulatory T cells in long-lasting Graves disease. Building the TCR beta libraries relied on iRepertoire HTBI primers, and CDR3 regions underwent Arm-PCR. Using its own MiXCR run on the multiplex PCR reads, TCRdb lists one record per CDR3 protein. The table lists 500,000 to 700,000 distinct CDR3 sequences, roughly 15% of them singletons. Indicated time point: newly diagnosed GD, antithyroid drugs for less than 3 months. RNA extracted from PBMCs served as the sequencing template. V was pared by 1 base and J by 1 base, with 7 bases between. Germline V lookup: CDR1 LGHNA, CDR2 YNFKEQ. CDR3 length: 14 amino acids. These data were likewise used in another study, on T cells in Graves' hyperthyroidism and ophthalmopathy. That paper notes: The HTBI primer set drove a first-round RT-PCR of the TCR CDR3.

The TCR sequence derives from a woman in her twenties or thirties with Graves disease. The rearrangement uses TRBV4-2 and TRBJ1-1; D ambiguous. Here the sequenced sample was peripheral blood mononuclear cells (PBMCs), taken at new diagnosis, from a patient treated with antithyroid drugs. The CDR3 protein is CASSQANGNTEAFF. As DNA, the CDR3 is TGTGCCAGCAGCCAAGCAAACGGGAACACTGAAGCTTTCTTT.